What follows are 7 T cell receptor beta chains derived from one specimen sequenced in a study of spatial heterogeneity in lung cancer. The time point is: sample taken at primary tumor resection. In each case, whole RNA from tumor, nontumor lung or frozen PBMC was sequenced unsorted. One entry per CDR3 protein results from TCRdb running MiXCR on the 5' RACE reads. This table holds 40,000 to 50,000 distinct CDR3 sequences, 6% to 9.5% found once. The sample here was PBMCs, taken at surgery. The receptor source for this set is a female donor with early-stage non-small cell lung cancer.

This clonotype has ten or more counts. This chain links TRBV9 with TRBJ2-2, with TRBD2 identical over 12 bases. Germline V lookup: CDR1 SGDLS, CDR2 YYNGEE. The V segment lost 4 bases and the J segment 4 bases; nucleotides outside the gene matches: 5. CDR3 size: 16 residues. The CDR3 DNA follows: TGTGCCAGCAGCCCGCGGACTAGCGGGGCCACCGGGGAGCTGTTTTTT. Translated, it gives CASSPRTSGATGELFF.

This clonotype was counted a few times. This chain joins TRBV7-2 and TRBJ2-7; 9 nucleotides match TRBD2. CDR3 length: 20 amino acids. The J segment lost 0 bases and the V segment lost 4 bases, leaving 19 bases of the junction unmatched. CDR1 SGHTA and CDR2 FQGNSA come from the germline V gene. The CDR3 region is CASSSEDPGLAGFSSYEQYF. The CDR3 DNA sequence: TGTGCCAGCAGCTCCGAAGATCCGGGACTAGCTGGATTCAGCTCCTACGAGCAGTACTTC.

This clonotype was found many times. The genes are TRBV4-3 and TRBJ2-2, with TRBD1 identical over 10 bases. The CDR3 has 17 residues. V was clipped by 0 bases and J by 3 bases; unmatched bases: 4. Per germline, CDR1 LGHNA and CDR2 YSLEER. CDR3 nucleotide sequence: TGCGCCAGCAGCCAAGATCTTGGACAGGGGGACACCGGGGAGCTGTTTTTT. Its translation is CASSQDLGQGDTGELFF.

This chain's CDR3 is CASSLEGPSGGSDTQYF. In nucleotides, the CDR3 is TGCGCCAGCAGCTTGGAAGGTCCTAGCGGGGGGTCAGATACGCAGTATTTT. The chain combines TRBV5-1 with TRBJ2-3, with 11 bases identical to TRBD2. V trimming: 0 bases; J trimming: 4 bases; junction bases outside the gene matches: 7. The CDR3 consists of 17 residues. Germline assignment: CDR1 SGHRS and CDR2 YFSETQ.

This clonotype was seen a few times. V usage is TRBV20-1 and J usage is TRBJ2-2; D unresolved. Trimming stripped 3 bases from V and 6 bases from J, with 20 bases between. CDR3 length equals 16 residues. Per germline, CDR1 DFQATT and CDR2 SNEGSKA (reference sequence). The CDR3 reads CSASSGRPFRAGELFF. Here the CDR3 DNA reads TGCAGTGCTAGCTCCGGACGGCCCTTTCGCGCCGGGGAGCTGTTTTTT.

The chain employs TRBV6-4 and TRBJ1-1; TRBD1 might be the D (6 bases). This CDR3 region has 12 residues. The germline V and J ends were trimmed by 4 bases and 8 bases, with 11 bases remaining between them. The V gene's germline CDR1 is MRHNA and CDR2 SNTAGT. The CDR3 spells CASSGGGGEAFF. The DNA of the CDR3 is TGTGCCAGCAGTGGGGGGGGCGGGGAAGCTTTCTTT.

This clonotype was found a few times. The chain combines TRBV15 with TRBJ1-5, with D possibly being TRBD1 (5 bases). The CDR3 extends over 13 amino acids. CDR1 and CDR2 from the germline V gene are LNHNV and YYDKDF (reference sequence). The germline V and J ends were trimmed by 4 bases and 12 bases, with 16 bases remaining between them. CDR3 protein: CATSTAAGTLQHF. The CDR3 DNA is TGTGCCACCAGCACCGCCGCAGGGACTCTCCAGCATTTT.